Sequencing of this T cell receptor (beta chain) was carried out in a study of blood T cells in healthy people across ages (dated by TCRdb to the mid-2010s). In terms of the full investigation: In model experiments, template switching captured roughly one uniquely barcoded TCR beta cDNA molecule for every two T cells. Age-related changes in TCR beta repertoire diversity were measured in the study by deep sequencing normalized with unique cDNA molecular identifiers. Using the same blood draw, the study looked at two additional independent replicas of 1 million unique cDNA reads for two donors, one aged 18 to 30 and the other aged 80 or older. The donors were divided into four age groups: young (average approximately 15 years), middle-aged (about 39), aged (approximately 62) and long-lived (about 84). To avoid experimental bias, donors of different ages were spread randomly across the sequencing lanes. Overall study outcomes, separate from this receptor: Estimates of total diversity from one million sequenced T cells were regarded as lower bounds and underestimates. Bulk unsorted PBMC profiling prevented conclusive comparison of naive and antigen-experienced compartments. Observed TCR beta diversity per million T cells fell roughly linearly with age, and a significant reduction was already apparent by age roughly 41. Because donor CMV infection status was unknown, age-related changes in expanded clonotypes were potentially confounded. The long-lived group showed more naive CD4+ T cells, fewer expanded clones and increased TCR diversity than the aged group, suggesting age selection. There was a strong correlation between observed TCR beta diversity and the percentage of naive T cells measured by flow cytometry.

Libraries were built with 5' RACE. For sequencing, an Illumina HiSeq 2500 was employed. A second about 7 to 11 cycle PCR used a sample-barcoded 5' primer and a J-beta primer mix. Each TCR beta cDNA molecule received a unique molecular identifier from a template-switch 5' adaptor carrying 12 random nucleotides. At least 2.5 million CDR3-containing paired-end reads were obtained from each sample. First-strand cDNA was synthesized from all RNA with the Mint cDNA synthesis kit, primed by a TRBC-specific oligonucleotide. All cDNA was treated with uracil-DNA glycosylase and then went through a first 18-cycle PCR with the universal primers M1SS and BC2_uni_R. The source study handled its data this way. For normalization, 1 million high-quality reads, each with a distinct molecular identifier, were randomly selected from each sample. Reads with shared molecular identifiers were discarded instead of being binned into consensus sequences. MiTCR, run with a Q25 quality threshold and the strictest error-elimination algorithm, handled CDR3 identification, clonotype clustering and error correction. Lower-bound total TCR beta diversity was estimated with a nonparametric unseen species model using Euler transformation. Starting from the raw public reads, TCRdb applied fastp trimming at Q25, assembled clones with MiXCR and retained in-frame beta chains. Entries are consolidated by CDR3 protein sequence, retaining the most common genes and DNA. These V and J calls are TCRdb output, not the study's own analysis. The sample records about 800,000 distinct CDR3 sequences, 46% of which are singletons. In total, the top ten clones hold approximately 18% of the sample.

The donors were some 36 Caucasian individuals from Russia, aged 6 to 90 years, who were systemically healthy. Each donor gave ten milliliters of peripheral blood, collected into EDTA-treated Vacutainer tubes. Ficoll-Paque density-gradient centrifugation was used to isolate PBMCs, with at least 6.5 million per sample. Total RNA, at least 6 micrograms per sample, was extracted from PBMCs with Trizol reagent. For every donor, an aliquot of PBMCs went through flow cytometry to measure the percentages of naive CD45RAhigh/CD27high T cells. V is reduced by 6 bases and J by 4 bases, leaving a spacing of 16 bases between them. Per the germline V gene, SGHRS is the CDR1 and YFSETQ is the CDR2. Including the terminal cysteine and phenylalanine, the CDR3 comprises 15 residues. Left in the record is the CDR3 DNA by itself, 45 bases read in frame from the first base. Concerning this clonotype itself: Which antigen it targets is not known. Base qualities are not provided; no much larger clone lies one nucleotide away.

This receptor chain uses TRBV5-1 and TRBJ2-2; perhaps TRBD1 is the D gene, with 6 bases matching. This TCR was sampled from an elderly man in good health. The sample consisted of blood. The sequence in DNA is TGCGCCAGCACCGACCTCCAGGGGATCACCGGGGAGCTGTTTTTT. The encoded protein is CASTDLQGITGELFF.